Described below is a single T cell receptor (beta chain) sequence and its context. Evenly divided among several immunoSEQ plates was the genomic DNA of each subset. Each sorted subset replicate got 200 ng genomic DNA, tens of thousands of genomes. Some clones are missing from TCRdb's copy, which holds only in-frame ones; the method was immunoSEQ multiplex PCR. The sample has millions of clones; 90% to 95% are singletons. These data originate in a study of shared clonotypes between healthy human individuals. The overall study: A couple of female and three male donors aged 18 to 49 were enrolled. Each donor had three CD4 naive, three CD4 memory, two CD8 naive and one CD8 memory plate.

Germline V gives CDR1 SGHRS, CDR2 YFSETQ. CDR3 length equals 15 residues. The gene calls are TRBV5-1 and TRBJ2-5; 7 positions agree with TRBD1. Gene TRBJ2-7 matches the end of the DNA better, so the J call may be wrong. The sequence derives from a man aged 18 to 30 in good health. The sequenced material came from naive CD4+ T cells sorted from blood. Subset of the sample: CD45RA+ positively selected. The CDR3 DNA sequence: TGCGCCAGCAGCTCCCTCGACAGGGTCCCCTACGAGCAGTACTTC. This gives the protein CASSSLDRVPYEQYF.